This TCR beta chain was profiled in a study of blood T cell repertoires in COVID-19. Turning to the study itself: Material from acute and convalescent COVID-19 was sourced from the United States, Italy and Spain.

The V gene end was trimmed by 1 base and the J gene end by 3 bases; junction bases not matched to a gene: 9. CDR1 is MGHRA, CDR2 YSYEKL, per germline. This CDR3 is 18 amino acids long. Assay: immunoSEQ multiplex PCR; the TCRdb copy retains only in-frame clones and omits some. The repertoire holds approximately 80,000 clones, with about 82% as singletons. The TCR sequence derives from a man aged 45 to 65 with COVID-19, enrolled during active disease. The J gene is TRBJ1-5, the V gene TRBV4-1, with 10 positions matching TRBD1. Source material: peripheral blood. CDR3 protein: CASSQGGGTGDLNQPQHF. CDR3 nucleotides: TGCGCCAGCAGCCAAGGAGGTGGGACAGGGGACCTCAATCAGCCCCAGCATTTT.